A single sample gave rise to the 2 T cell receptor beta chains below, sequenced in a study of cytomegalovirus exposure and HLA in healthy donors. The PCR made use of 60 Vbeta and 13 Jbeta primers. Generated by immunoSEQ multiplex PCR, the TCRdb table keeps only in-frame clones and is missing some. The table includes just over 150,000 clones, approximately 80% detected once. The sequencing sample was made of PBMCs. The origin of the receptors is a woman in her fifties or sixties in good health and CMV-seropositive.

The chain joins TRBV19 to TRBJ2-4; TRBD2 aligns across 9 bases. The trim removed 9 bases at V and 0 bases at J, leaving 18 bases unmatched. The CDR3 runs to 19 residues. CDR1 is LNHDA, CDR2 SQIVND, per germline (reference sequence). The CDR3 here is CASSLGFLAGQLAKNIQYF. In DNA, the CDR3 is TGTGCCAGCTCCCTAGGTTTCCTAGCGGGACAGCTAGCCAAAAACATTCAGTACTTC.

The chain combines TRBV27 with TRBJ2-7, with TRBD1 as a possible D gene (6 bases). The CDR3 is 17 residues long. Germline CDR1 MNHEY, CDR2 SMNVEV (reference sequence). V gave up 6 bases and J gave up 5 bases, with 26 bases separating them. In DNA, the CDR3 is TGTGCCAGCAGACCCTCCCTCAGTCGTAACAGGGTCGACGAGCAGTACTTC. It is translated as CASRPSLSRNRVDEQYF.